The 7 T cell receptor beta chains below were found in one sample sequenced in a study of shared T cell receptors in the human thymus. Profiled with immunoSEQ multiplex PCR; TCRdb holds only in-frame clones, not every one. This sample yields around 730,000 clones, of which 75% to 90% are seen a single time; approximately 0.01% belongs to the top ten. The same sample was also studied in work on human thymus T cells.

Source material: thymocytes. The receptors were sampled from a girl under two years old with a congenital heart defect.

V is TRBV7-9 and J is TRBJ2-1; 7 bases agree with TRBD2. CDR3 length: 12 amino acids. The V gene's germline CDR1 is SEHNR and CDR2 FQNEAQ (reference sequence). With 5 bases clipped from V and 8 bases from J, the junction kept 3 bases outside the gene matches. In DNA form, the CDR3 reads TGTGCCAGCAGCCAACGGGGGGATGAGCAGTTCTTC. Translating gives CASSQRGDEQFF.

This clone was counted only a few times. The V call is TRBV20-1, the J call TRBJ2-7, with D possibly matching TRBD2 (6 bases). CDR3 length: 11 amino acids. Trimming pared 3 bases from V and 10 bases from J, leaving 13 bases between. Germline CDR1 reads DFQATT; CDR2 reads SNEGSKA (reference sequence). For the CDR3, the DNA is TGCAGTGCTAGTTTAGCGGAGCTACAGTACTTC. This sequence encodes CSASLAELQYF.

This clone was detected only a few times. As DNA, the CDR3 is TGTGCCAGCAGCCCCGGACAGGGGAGGAACACCATATATTTT. Protein: CASSPGQGRNTIYF. The chain employs TRBV14 and TRBJ1-3; 9 bases map to TRBD1. Germline V CDR1 and CDR2: SGHDN, FVKESK. V was pared by 4 bases and J by 7 bases, with 5 bases of the junction left unmatched. The CDR3 is 14 amino acids. Full variable domain (rest looked up from reference TRBV14 and TRBJ1-3): EAGVTQFPSHSVIEKGQTVTLRCDPISGHDNLYWYRRVMGKEIKFLLHFVKESKQDESGMPNNRFLAERTGGTYSTLKVQPAELEDSGVYFCASSPGQGRNTIYFGEGSWLTVV.

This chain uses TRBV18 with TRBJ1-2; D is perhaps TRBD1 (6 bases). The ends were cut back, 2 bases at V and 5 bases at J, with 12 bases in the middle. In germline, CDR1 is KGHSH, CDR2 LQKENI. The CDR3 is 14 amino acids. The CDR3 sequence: CASSPDRTTYGYTF. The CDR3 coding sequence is TGTGCCAGCTCACCAGACAGGACGACATATGGCTACACCTTC.

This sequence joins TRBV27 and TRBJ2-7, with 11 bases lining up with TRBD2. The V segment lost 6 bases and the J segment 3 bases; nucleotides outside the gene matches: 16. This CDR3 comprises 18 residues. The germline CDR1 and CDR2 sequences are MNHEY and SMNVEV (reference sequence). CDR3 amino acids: CASSPLAASGGSCYEQYF. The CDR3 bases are TGTGCCAGCAGCCCCCTAGCGGCTAGCGGGGGGTCTTGCTACGAGCAGTACTTC.

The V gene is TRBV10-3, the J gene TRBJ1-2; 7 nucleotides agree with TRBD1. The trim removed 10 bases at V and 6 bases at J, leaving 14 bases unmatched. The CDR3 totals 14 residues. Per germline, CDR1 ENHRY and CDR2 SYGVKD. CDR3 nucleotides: TGTGCCACCGGTTGGACAGGAGAGAGAGATGGCTACACCTTC. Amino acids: CATGWTGERDGYTF.

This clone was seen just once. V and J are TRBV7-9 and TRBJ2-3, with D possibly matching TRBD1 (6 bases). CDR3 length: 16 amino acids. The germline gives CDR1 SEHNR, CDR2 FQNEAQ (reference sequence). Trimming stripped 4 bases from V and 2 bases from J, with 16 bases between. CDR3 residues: CASSSGLQGTTDTQYF. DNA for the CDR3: TGTGCCAGCAGCTCCGGCCTACAGGGAACCACAGATACGCAGTATTTT.